This record looks at one T cell receptor beta chain sequence and its context. This record belongs to a study of blood T cell repertoires in COVID-19. Study summary: Researchers got acute and convalescent COVID-19 samples from the United States, Italy and Spain.

Profiled with immunoSEQ multiplex PCR; TCRdb holds only in-frame clones, not every one. The table includes under 200,000 clones, approximately 85% detected once. CDR3 length: 15 amino acids. J lost 4 bases, V lost 7 bases, and 7 bases had no gene match. Germline V gene sequence: CDR1 MNHNY, CDR2 SVGAGI (reference sequence). The chain uses TRBV6-6 and TRBJ2-7; TRBD2 matches 13 bases. Sequenced: peripheral blood. The receptor was derived from a man between 60 and 75 years old who had recovered from COVID-19. This CDR3 is CASTLTSGGLYEQYF. The DNA of the CDR3 is TGTGCCAGCACCCTGACTAGCGGGGGGCTATACGAGCAGTACTTC.